This T cell receptor (beta chain) was captured in a study of T cell responses to AZD1222 COVID-19 vaccine. The CDR3 length is 15 residues. Trimming left V 1 base short and J 2 bases short, with 11 bases between. The germline gives CDR1 LGHNT, CDR2 FRNRAP. Measured with immunoSEQ multiplex PCR; TCRdb has only the in-frame clones, and not every one. Of tens of thousands of clones in the sample, 90% were seen once. V usage is TRBV12-5 and J usage is TRBJ1-1, with a tentative D call TRBD1 (6 bases). The sequenced sample was peripheral blood, obtained 28 days after the second AZD1222 dose. This receptor was taken from an adult who received the AZD1222 COVID-19 vaccine. Here the CDR3 DNA reads TGTGCTAGTGGTTTGGGGGGACATTCTAACACTGAAGCTTTCTTT. The encoded protein is CASGLGGHSNTEAFF.